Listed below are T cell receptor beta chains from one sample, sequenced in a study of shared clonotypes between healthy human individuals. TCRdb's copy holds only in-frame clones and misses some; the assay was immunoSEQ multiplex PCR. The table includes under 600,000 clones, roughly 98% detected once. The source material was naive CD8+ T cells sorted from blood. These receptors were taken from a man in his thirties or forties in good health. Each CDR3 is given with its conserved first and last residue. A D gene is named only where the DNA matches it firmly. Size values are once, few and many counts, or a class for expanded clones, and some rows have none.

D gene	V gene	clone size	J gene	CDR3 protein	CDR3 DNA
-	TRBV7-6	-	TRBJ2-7	CASSFGAGAVSYEQYF	TGTGCCAGCAGCTTTGGGGCCGGGGCAGTCTCCTACGAGCAGTACTTC
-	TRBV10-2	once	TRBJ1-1	CASSEFLSLGQTNTEAFF	TGCGCCAGCAGTGAGTTCTTAAGCTTAGGGCAGACCAACACTGAAGCTTTCTTT
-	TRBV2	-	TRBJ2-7	CASSDFGKTYEQYF	TGTGCCAGCAGTGACTTCGGGAAAACCTACGAGCAGTACTTC
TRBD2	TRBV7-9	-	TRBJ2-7	CASSLSMTGTKLYEQYF	TGTGCCAGCAGCTTATCGATGACCGGGACTAAACTATACGAGCAGTACTTC
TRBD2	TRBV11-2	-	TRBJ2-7	CASSLGGLAGAEQYF	TGTGCCAGCAGCTTAGGGGGACTAGCGGGAGCCGAGCAGTACTTC
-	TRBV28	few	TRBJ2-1	CASSVDPSSYNEQFF	TGTGCCAGCAGCGTAGACCCGAGCTCCTACAATGAGCAGTTCTTC
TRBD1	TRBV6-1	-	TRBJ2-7	CASGDSYEQYF	TGTGCCAGCGGGGACAGTTACGAGCAGTACTTC
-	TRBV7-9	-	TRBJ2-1	CASSTTSQGREQFF	TGTGCCAGCAGCACGACTAGTCAAGGGCGGGAGCAGTTCTTC
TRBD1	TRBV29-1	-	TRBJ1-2	CSAKTGLDYGYTF	TGCAGCGCTAAGACAGGGTTAGACTATGGCTACACCTTC
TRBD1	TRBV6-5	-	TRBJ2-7	CASSYSDRGAYEQYF	TGTGCCAGCAGTTACTCAGACAGGGGGGCCTACGAGCAGTACTTC
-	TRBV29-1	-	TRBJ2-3	CSVYGRDTDTQYF	TGCAGCGTGTACGGACGGGACACAGATACGCAGTATTTT